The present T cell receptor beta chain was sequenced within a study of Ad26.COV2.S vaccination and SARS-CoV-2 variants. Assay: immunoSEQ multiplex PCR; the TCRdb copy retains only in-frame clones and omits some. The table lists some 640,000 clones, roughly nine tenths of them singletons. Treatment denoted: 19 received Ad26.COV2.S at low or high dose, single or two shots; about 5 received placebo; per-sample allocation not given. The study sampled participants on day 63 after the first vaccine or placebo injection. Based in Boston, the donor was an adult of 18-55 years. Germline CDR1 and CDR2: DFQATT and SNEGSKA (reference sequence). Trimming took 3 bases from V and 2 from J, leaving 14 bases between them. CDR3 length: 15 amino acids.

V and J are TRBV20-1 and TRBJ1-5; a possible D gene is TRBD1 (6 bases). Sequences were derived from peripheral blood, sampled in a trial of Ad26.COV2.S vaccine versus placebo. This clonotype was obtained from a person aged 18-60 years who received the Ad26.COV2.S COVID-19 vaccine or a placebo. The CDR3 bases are TGCAGTGCTAGTTTGACGGGGGCTGGCAATCAGCCCCAGCATTTT. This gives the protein CSASLTGAGNQPQHF.